This passage covers 15 T cell receptor beta chains from one sample sequenced in a study of blood T cell repertoires in COVID-19. This table comes from immunoSEQ multiplex PCR, and its TCRdb copy is limited to in-frame clones, with some not included. Among about 100,000 clones listed, roughly 90% were seen once. Sequenced: peripheral blood. The receptors stem from an older woman with acute or convalescent COVID-19.

CDR3 sequence: CASSYAGTGPNYGYTF. The CDR3 DNA reads TGTGCCAGCAGTTACGCCGGGACAGGGCCTAACTATGGCTACACCTTC. The J gene is TRBJ1-2, the V gene TRBV6-2 or TRBV6-3; TRBD1 matches at 9 bases. The length of the CDR3 is 16 residues. V lost 2 bases to trimming and J lost 0 bases; unmatched junction nucleotides: 4. The germline V gene encodes CDR1 MNHEY and CDR2 SVGEGT.

This chain uses TRBV5-1 with TRBJ1-4; the D is unclear. V was clipped by 0 bases and J by 0 bases, with 9 bases between them. The germline CDR1 and CDR2 sequences are SGHRS and YFSETQ. The CDR3 has 16 residues. Here the CDR3 DNA reads TGCGCCAGCAGCTTGGACGTGGCGGCAACTAATGAAAAACTGTTTTTT. It is translated as CASSLDVAATNEKLFF. Full variable domain (rest looked up from reference TRBV5-1 and TRBJ1-4): KAGVTQTPRYLIKTRGQQVTLSCSPISGHRSVSWYQQTPGQGLQFLFEYFSETQRNKGNFPGRFSGRQFSNSRSEMNVSTLELGDSALYLCASSLDVAATNEKLFFGSGTQLSVL.

The chain recombines TRBV2 with TRBJ1-2; TRBD1 is a possible D gene (5 bases). Germline V gives CDR1 SNHLY, CDR2 FYNNEI. The CDR3 consists of 13 residues. The V gene lost 6 bases and the J gene lost 7 bases, with 15 bases spanning the gap. The CDR3: CASREGPGPGYTF. CDR3 coding DNA: TGTGCCAGCAGGGAGGGGCCCGGACCTGGCTACACCTTC.

In its sample, this clone was seen once. This CDR3 is CSASGVEGYGYGYTF. The CDR3 DNA reads TGCAGTGCTAGTGGGGTTGAGGGTTATGGCTATGGCTACACCTTC. The chain joins TRBV20-1 to TRBJ1-2; D gene ambiguous. Trimming cost V 3 bases and J 4 bases, with 18 bases left between them. The CDR3 has 15 residues. Per germline, CDR1 DFQATT and CDR2 SNEGSKA (reference sequence).

The chain carries TRBV11-2 and TRBJ2-2, with TRBD2 as a possible D gene (6 bases). V dropped 6 bases and J dropped 4 bases, with 12 bases sitting between them. The length of the CDR3 is 14 residues. Germline V gene sequence: CDR1 SGHAT, CDR2 FQNNGV. The CDR3 region is CASRSGLSTGELFF. As DNA, the CDR3 is TGTGCCAGCAGGAGCGGGTTGAGCACCGGGGAGCTGTTTTTT.

This sequence joins TRBV11-2 and TRBJ1-1; D unclear. CDR1 is SGHAT, CDR2 FQNNGV, per germline. V dropped 2 bases and J dropped 1 base, with 5 bases sitting between them. The CDR3 totals 13 residues. In DNA form, the CDR3 reads TGTGCCAGCAGCTTAAGACAGAACACTGAAGCTTTCTTT. The encoded protein is CASSLRQNTEAFF.

The V call is TRBV6-6, the J call TRBJ2-2, with 9 nucleotides matching TRBD1. The CDR3 is 15 residues long. From germline, CDR1 is MNHNY and CDR2 SVGAGI (reference sequence). The junction had 6 bases not matched to a gene; V was cut back by 6 bases and J by 4 bases. The CDR3: CASSLDRGSTGELFF. In nucleotides, the CDR3 is TGTGCCAGCAGCCTGGACAGGGGAAGCACCGGGGAGCTGTTTTTT.

This clone was observed a few times. The J gene is TRBJ1-6, the V gene TRBV11-2; no definite D call. CDR3 length equals 13 residues. The ends were cut back, 1 base at V and 7 bases at J, with 5 bases in the middle. Germline V gene sequence: CDR1 SGHAT, CDR2 FQNNGV. The CDR3, as DNA: TGTGCCAGCAGCTTAGGACAAAATTCACCCCTCCACTTT. Its protein product is CASSLGQNSPLHF.

CDR3 protein: CASSPPAGVGETQYF. The CDR3 region has the DNA TGTGCCAGCAGCCCGCCAGCGGGAGTAGGGGAGACCCAGTACTTC. V gene TRBV5-4 combines with J gene TRBJ2-5, with 8 bases that match TRBD2. Trimming cost V 4 bases and J 5 bases; bases outside gene matches: 10. This CDR3 has 15 residues. In germline, CDR1 is SGHNT, CDR2 YYREEE (reference sequence).

The CDR3 nucleotides read TGTGCCGGGACACTAGGGTTGAACACTGAAGCTTTCTTT. Protein sequence: CAGTLGLNTEAFF. The genes are TRBV30 and TRBJ1-1; D perhaps matches TRBD1 (6 bases). This CDR3 comprises 13 residues. CDR1 is GTSNPN, CDR2 SVGIG, per germline (reference sequence). Trimming removed 8 bases at V and 0 bases at J, with 13 bases between.

The chain recombines TRBV9 with TRBJ2-3; 10 bases agree with TRBD1. The CDR3 has 15 residues. Per the germline V gene, CDR1 is SGDLS and CDR2 is YYNGEE. V was clipped by 0 bases and J by 6 bases; unmatched bases: 4. The CDR3, as DNA: TGTGCCAGCAGCGTAGCTGGGACAGGGGTGGATACGCAGTATTTT. Its protein is CASSVAGTGVDTQYF.

This clone appeared once. The chain links TRBV18 to TRBJ1-6; 8 nucleotides align to TRBD1. The CDR3 extends over 15 amino acids. Per germline, CDR1 KGHSH and CDR2 LQKENI. V lost 6 bases, J lost 5 bases, and 6 bases stayed unmatched. CDR3: CASSHGQGDNSPLHF. The DNA for the CDR3 is TGTGCCAGCTCGCATGGACAGGGCGATAATTCACCCCTCCACTTT.

The chain recombines TRBV29-1 with TRBJ1-2; maybe TRBD1 (6 bases). The CDR3 is 9 residues long. Looked up from germline, CDR1 is SQVTM and CDR2 is ANQGSEA. The ends were cut back, 7 bases at V and 6 bases at J, with 6 bases in the middle. CDR3 in amino acids: CSAGDGYTF. CDR3 coding DNA: TGCAGCGCAGGGGATGGCTACACCTTC. The complete variable domain, with remaining parts taken from reference TRBV29-1 and TRBJ1-2, reads SAVISQKPSRDICQRGTSLTIQCQVDSQVTMMFWYRQQPGQSLTLIATANQGSEATYESGFVIDKFPISRPNLTFSTLTVSNMSPEDSSIYLCSAGDGYTFGSGTRLTVV.

This clone was counted a few times. The rearrangement uses TRBV27 and TRBJ2-7; 9 positions match TRBD2. The CDR3 consists of 15 residues. J was trimmed by 4 bases and V by 5 bases; bases with no gene match: 9. Germline V gives CDR1 MNHEY, CDR2 SMNVEV (reference sequence). CDR3 in amino acids: CASSALLAGLYEQYF. The CDR3 DNA reads TGTGCCAGCAGTGCGCTACTAGCGGGTCTATACGAGCAGTACTTC.

The rearrangement uses TRBV9 and TRBJ2-3; D gene uncertain. CDR1 and CDR2 from the germline V gene are SGDLS and YYNGEE. Trimming shortened V by 2 bases and J by 1 base, and 11 bases separated the two germline ends. The CDR3 runs 15 residues. In nucleotides, the CDR3 is TGTGCCAGCAGCGTCTATGGCGGTGGCACAGATACGCAGTATTTT. It codes for CASSVYGGGTDTQYF.